A selection of T cell receptor beta chains follows, all from one sample in a study of shared T cell receptors in the human thymus. Produced via immunoSEQ multiplex PCR; TCRdb's table is partial and in-frame only. The sample holds about 660,000 clones, 88% seen once. In addition, the sample was reused for a study of human thymus T cells.

Sequenced: thymocytes. Source of these receptors: a boy younger than two with a congenital heart defect. Both conserved end residues are part of each CDR3. The order of the fields is clone size, V gene, J gene, D gene, CDR3 DNA, CDR3 protein. D genes are given only for firm matches. Size values are once, few and many counts, or a class for expanded clones, and some rows have none.

abundance: once
v_gene: TRBV25-1
j_gene: TRBJ2-7
d_gene: -
CDR3nt: TGTGCCAGCAGTTCCCGAGCCGGGTCTCAAAAACTAATCTACGAGCAGTACTTC
CDR3aa: CASSSRAGSQKLIYEQYF

abundance: once
v_gene: TRBV5-1
j_gene: TRBJ2-2
d_gene: TRBD1
CDR3nt: TGCGCCAGCAGCTTGGACAGGGGGCCCGGGGAGCTGTTTTTT
CDR3aa: CASSLDRGPGELFF

abundance: -
v_gene: TRBV5-4
j_gene: TRBJ2-7
d_gene: -
CDR3nt: TGTGCCAGCAGCGTCCAGAGGGACGAGCAGTACTTC
CDR3aa: CASSVQRDEQYF

abundance: -
v_gene: TRBV6-1
j_gene: TRBJ1-4
d_gene: TRBD1
CDR3nt: TGTGCCAGCAGTGAAAAGGACAGGTTAAATGAAAAACTGTTTTTT
CDR3aa: CASSEKDRLNEKLFF

abundance: -
v_gene: TRBV30
j_gene: TRBJ2-7
d_gene: TRBD2
CDR3nt: TGTGCCTGGAGAGTGGGGACTAGCGGGCCCTACGAGCAGTACTTC
CDR3aa: CAWRVGTSGPYEQYF

abundance: -
v_gene: TRBV9
j_gene: TRBJ2-5
d_gene: TRBD2
CDR3nt: TGTGCCAGCAGCGTAGAAGCGGGGAGAGAGACCCAGTACTTC
CDR3aa: CASSVEAGRETQYF

abundance: -
v_gene: TRBV19
j_gene: TRBJ2-5
d_gene: -
CDR3nt: TGTGCCCGCAGGGATATGGAGACCCAGTACTTC
CDR3aa: CARRDMETQYF

abundance: -
v_gene: TRBV27
j_gene: TRBJ2-1
d_gene: TRBD2
CDR3nt: TGTGCCAGCAGTTTATCGATAAAGGGACTAGCGGGAGAGGACTACAATGAGCAGTTCTTC
CDR3aa: CASSLSIKGLAGEDYNEQFF

abundance: -
v_gene: TRBV7-2
j_gene: TRBJ1-2
d_gene: TRBD1
CDR3nt: TGTGCCAGCAGCTTTCTGACAGGGGGAGGCTACACCTTC
CDR3aa: CASSFLTGGGYTF

abundance: -
v_gene: TRBV6-1
j_gene: TRBJ1-1
d_gene: -
CDR3nt: TGTGCCAGCAGTGACGCGAGGCCCCCTGGAGCTTTCTTT
CDR3aa: CASSDARPPGAFF

abundance: -
v_gene: TRBV7-9
j_gene: TRBJ2-1
d_gene: -
CDR3nt: TGTGCCAGCAGCCGCCCTGAGGATCGTGAGCAGTTCTTC
CDR3aa: CASSRPEDREQFF

abundance: once
v_gene: TRBV2
j_gene: TRBJ1-1
d_gene: TRBD1
CDR3nt: TGTGCCAGCAACGGCGACAGGGAGAACACTGAAGCTTTCTTT
CDR3aa: CASNGDRENTEAFF

abundance: once
v_gene: TRBV27
j_gene: TRBJ1-5
d_gene: -
CDR3nt: TGTGCCAGCAGTTTATCTTTCGACAGGAGCAATCAGCCCCAGCATTTT
CDR3aa: CASSLSFDRSNQPQHF

abundance: -
v_gene: TRBV6-1
j_gene: TRBJ2-3
d_gene: TRBD2
CDR3nt: TGTGCCAGCAGTGAAGTAGCGGGAGGGATCTGGAGGAATACGCAGTATTTT
CDR3aa: CASSEVAGGIWRNTQYF

abundance: -
v_gene: TRBV28
j_gene: TRBJ2-5
d_gene: -
CDR3nt: TGTGCCAGCAGTCCCCTCAGGGGCCCGGAGACCCAGTACTTC
CDR3aa: CASSPLRGPETQYF

abundance: -
v_gene: TRBV2
j_gene: TRBJ2-7
d_gene: TRBD2
CDR3nt: TGTGCCAGCATATCACTAGCGGGAGTGTATTACGAGCAGTACTTC
CDR3aa: CASISLAGVYYEQYF

abundance: -
v_gene: TRBV5-6
j_gene: TRBJ2-7
d_gene: -
CDR3nt: TGTGCCAGCAGCTACCGAGGTCACAGGGACTACGAGCAGTACTTC
CDR3aa: CASSYRGHRDYEQYF

abundance: -
v_gene: TRBV6-1
j_gene: TRBJ2-7
d_gene: -
CDR3nt: TGTGCCAGCAGTGGCAGGTTACCCTCCTACGAGCAGTACTTC
CDR3aa: CASSGRLPSYEQYF

abundance: -
v_gene: TRBV7-9
j_gene: TRBJ2-7
d_gene: -
CDR3nt: TGTGCCAGCAGCCCACAGAGGGCCCTCTACGAGCAGTACTTC
CDR3aa: CASSPQRALYEQYF

abundance: -
v_gene: TRBV30
j_gene: TRBJ2-1
d_gene: TRBD2
CDR3nt: TGTGCCTGGAGTTCGCCTAGCGGGAGGGCCGATGAGCAGTTCTTC
CDR3aa: CAWSSPSGRADEQFF

abundance: -
v_gene: TRBV5-6
j_gene: TRBJ2-7
d_gene: -
CDR3nt: TGTGCCAGCAGCAACAGGGCTGCGGGAGCCACCTCCTACGAGCAGTACTTC
CDR3aa: CASSNRAAGATSYEQYF

abundance: -
v_gene: TRBV4-1
j_gene: TRBJ2-6
d_gene: -
CDR3nt: TGCGCCAGCAGCCAGGTCCCGGACAGCCCCTACTCTGGGGCCAACGTCCTGACTTTC
CDR3aa: CASSQVPDSPYSGANVLTF

abundance: -
v_gene: TRBV14
j_gene: TRBJ1-1
d_gene: -
CDR3nt: TGTGCCAGCAGCCAAGATCGGGGGGGTTACACTGAAGCTTTCTTT
CDR3aa: CASSQDRGGYTEAFF

abundance: -
v_gene: TRBV15
j_gene: TRBJ1-6
d_gene: TRBD1
CDR3nt: TGTGCCACCAGCAGAGTTCGGGACAGCCATAATTCACCCCTCCACTTT
CDR3aa: CATSRVRDSHNSPLHF

abundance: -
v_gene: TRBV4-2
j_gene: TRBJ2-7
d_gene: TRBD2
CDR3nt: TGTGCCAGCAGCCGAGGACTAGCGCCTTCCTACGAGCAGTACTTC
CDR3aa: CASSRGLAPSYEQYF

abundance: -
v_gene: TRBV4-1
j_gene: TRBJ2-4
d_gene: TRBD2
CDR3nt: TGCGCCAGCAGCCAAGAATCTCCTAGCGGGAGGGTCAAAAACATTCAGTACTTC
CDR3aa: CASSQESPSGRVKNIQYF

abundance: -
v_gene: TRBV19
j_gene: TRBJ2-1
d_gene: -
CDR3nt: TGTGCCAGTAGTATGACAGGTCAGACACACCAGAGGGGCAATGAGCAGTTCTTC
CDR3aa: CASSMTGQTHQRGNEQFF

abundance: once
v_gene: TRBV4-3
j_gene: TRBJ1-1
d_gene: TRBD1
CDR3nt: TGCGCCAGCAGCCCGGACAGGCCGGGGAACACTGAAGCTTTCTTT
CDR3aa: CASSPDRPGNTEAFF

abundance: -
v_gene: TRBV6-5
j_gene: TRBJ2-7
d_gene: -
CDR3nt: TGTGCCAGCACCCCAGGACACCCCTCCCACGAGCAGTACTTC
CDR3aa: CASTPGHPSHEQYF

abundance: -
v_gene: TRBV25-1
j_gene: TRBJ2-6
d_gene: -
CDR3nt: TGTGCCAGCAGTCGTCGTAGCCATAGCTCTGGGGCCAACGTCCTGACTTTC
CDR3aa: CASSRRSHSSGANVLTF

abundance: -
v_gene: TRBV2
j_gene: TRBJ2-1
d_gene: TRBD2
CDR3nt: TGTGCCGCGGGGGTAGGCGGGATAAACTACAATGAGCAGTTCTTC
CDR3aa: CAAGVGGINYNEQFF

abundance: -
v_gene: TRBV7-2
j_gene: TRBJ2-5
d_gene: -
CDR3nt: TGTGCCAGCAGCTTAGAGGAGGGGAAAGAGACCCAGTACTTC
CDR3aa: CASSLEEGKETQYF

abundance: -
v_gene: TRBV7-8
j_gene: TRBJ1-2
d_gene: TRBD1
CDR3nt: TGTGCCAGCAGCCTCCTTCAGGGGGCTTATGGCTACACCTTC
CDR3aa: CASSLLQGAYGYTF

abundance: -
v_gene: TRBV6-5
j_gene: TRBJ2-1
d_gene: -
CDR3nt: TGTGCCAGCAGGAGCGGGCTGGGCTCCTACAATGAGCAGTTCTTC
CDR3aa: CASRSGLGSYNEQFF

abundance: -
v_gene: TRBV28
j_gene: TRBJ2-5
d_gene: -
CDR3nt: TGTGCCAGCAGCCCGGGACACCGGCGGGAGACCCAGTACTTC
CDR3aa: CASSPGHRRETQYF

abundance: -
v_gene: TRBV27
j_gene: TRBJ1-5
d_gene: -
CDR3nt: TGTGCCAGCAGTTTATATTGGGGGGGCGAGTTCGGCAATCAGCCCCAGCATTTT
CDR3aa: CASSLYWGGEFGNQPQHF

abundance: -
v_gene: TRBV2
j_gene: TRBJ2-2
d_gene: -
CDR3nt: TGTGCCAGCAGTGAAGAGGTTAGCTTCGGCACCGGGGAGCTGTTTTTT
CDR3aa: CASSEEVSFGTGELFF

abundance: -
v_gene: TRBV30
j_gene: TRBJ2-7
d_gene: TRBD2
CDR3nt: TGTGCCTGGAGTGTAGGGGCGCTAGCGGGAGGACGCTACGAGCAGTACTTC
CDR3aa: CAWSVGALAGGRYEQYF

abundance: -
v_gene: TRBV19
j_gene: TRBJ1-1
d_gene: -
CDR3nt: TGTGCCAGCAACTCTGGGGGGGTAGTGAACACTGAAGCTTTCTTT
CDR3aa: CASNSGGVVNTEAFF

abundance: -
v_gene: TRBV10-3
j_gene: TRBJ2-3
d_gene: TRBD2
CDR3nt: TGTGCCATCAGTGGACTAGCTGATATTCCAGATACGCAGTATTTT
CDR3aa: CAISGLADIPDTQYF

abundance: -
v_gene: TRBV28
j_gene: TRBJ2-2
d_gene: TRBD2
CDR3nt: TGTGCCAGCCTGGGACTAGCGGGAGGTACGAACACCGGGGAGCTGTTTTTT
CDR3aa: CASLGLAGGTNTGELFF

abundance: -
v_gene: TRBV13
j_gene: TRBJ2-7
d_gene: -
CDR3nt: TGTGCCAGCAGCCCGCCCCCCGCAGTCGTGAGGGTCGAGCAGTACTTC
CDR3aa: CASSPPPAVVRVEQYF

abundance: -
v_gene: TRBV20-1
j_gene: TRBJ1-2
d_gene: -
CDR3nt: TGCAGTGCTAGGGGCCCCTATGGCTACACCTTC
CDR3aa: CSARGPYGYTF

abundance: -
v_gene: TRBV29-1
j_gene: TRBJ2-5
d_gene: -
CDR3nt: TGCAGCGTTGAGTCGTACCAAGAGACCCAGTACTTC
CDR3aa: CSVESYQETQYF

abundance: -
v_gene: TRBV19
j_gene: TRBJ1-2
d_gene: -
CDR3nt: TGTGCCAGAGACAACAGGGAAAAAGAATATGGCTACACCTTC
CDR3aa: CARDNREKEYGYTF

abundance: -
v_gene: TRBV27
j_gene: TRBJ2-3
d_gene: TRBD2
CDR3nt: TGTGCCAGCAGTTCCTATTTTAGCGGGAGGGCCGAGGTAGGCGGCACAGATACGCAGTATTTT
CDR3aa: CASSSYFSGRAEVGGTDTQYF

abundance: few
v_gene: TRBV19
j_gene: TRBJ2-3
d_gene: TRBD2
CDR3nt: TGTGCCAGTAGTATTGGCGGGAGGGAGGCAGATACGCAGTATTTT
CDR3aa: CASSIGGREADTQYF

abundance: -
v_gene: TRBV11-1
j_gene: TRBJ2-1
d_gene: -
CDR3nt: TGTGCCAGCAGCCCCCGGGCTAGCGAGTCCTACAATGAGCAGTTCTTC
CDR3aa: CASSPRASESYNEQFF

abundance: -
v_gene: TRBV4-3
j_gene: TRBJ2-5
d_gene: TRBD1
CDR3nt: TGCGCCAGCAGCCAAGATTTAGGGTCCTTGACAGGGTCCGAAGAGACCCAGTACTTC
CDR3aa: CASSQDLGSLTGSEETQYF

abundance: -
v_gene: TRBV5-1
j_gene: TRBJ2-7
d_gene: -
CDR3nt: TGCGCCAGCAGCCCGGACAGATCCTACGAGCAGTACTTC
CDR3aa: CASSPDRSYEQYF

abundance: -
v_gene: TRBV7-9
j_gene: TRBJ2-7
d_gene: -
CDR3nt: TGTGCCAGCAGCCGCGGGACAGACTACGAGCAGTACTTC
CDR3aa: CASSRGTDYEQYF

abundance: -
v_gene: TRBV2
j_gene: TRBJ1-1
d_gene: TRBD1
CDR3nt: TGTGCCAGCAGCAGGGGGCTGGGAACTGAAGCTTTCTTT
CDR3aa: CASSRGLGTEAFF

abundance: -
v_gene: TRBV5-4
j_gene: TRBJ2-2
d_gene: TRBD2
CDR3nt: TGTGCCAGCAGCCTCGGACTAGCGCCGAACACCGGGGAGCTGTTTTTT
CDR3aa: CASSLGLAPNTGELFF

abundance: -
v_gene: TRBV18
j_gene: TRBJ2-7
d_gene: TRBD1
CDR3nt: TGTGCCAGCTCACCGGGGACAGGGGGCGCGTACGAGCAGTACTTC
CDR3aa: CASSPGTGGAYEQYF

abundance: few
v_gene: TRBV19
j_gene: TRBJ1-2
d_gene: -
CDR3nt: TGTGCCAGTAGTATGGTCCAGGGCCCTCGGTGGGGCTACACCTTC
CDR3aa: CASSMVQGPRWGYTF

abundance: -
v_gene: TRBV4-1
j_gene: TRBJ2-2
d_gene: -
CDR3nt: TGCGCCAGCAGCCAAGGTTACTTACCTGATACCGGGGAGCTGTTTTTT
CDR3aa: CASSQGYLPDTGELFF

abundance: -
v_gene: TRBV4-3
j_gene: TRBJ2-1
d_gene: -
CDR3nt: TGCGCCAGCAGCCAAGATCCTGGGGGGAGTTACAATGAGCAGTTCTTC
CDR3aa: CASSQDPGGSYNEQFF